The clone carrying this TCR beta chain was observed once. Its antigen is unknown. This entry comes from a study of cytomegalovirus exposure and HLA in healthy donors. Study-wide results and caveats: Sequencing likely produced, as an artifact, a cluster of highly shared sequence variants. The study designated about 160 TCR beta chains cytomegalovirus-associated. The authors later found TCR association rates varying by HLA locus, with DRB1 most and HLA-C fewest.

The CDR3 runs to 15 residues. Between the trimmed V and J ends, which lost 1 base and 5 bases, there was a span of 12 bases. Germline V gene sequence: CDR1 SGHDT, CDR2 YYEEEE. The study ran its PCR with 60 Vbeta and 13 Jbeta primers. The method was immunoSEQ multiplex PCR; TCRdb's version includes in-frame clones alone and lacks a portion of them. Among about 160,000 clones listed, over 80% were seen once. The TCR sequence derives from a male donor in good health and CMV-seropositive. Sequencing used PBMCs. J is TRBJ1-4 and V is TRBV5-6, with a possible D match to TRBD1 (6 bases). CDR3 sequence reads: CASSLTGGENEKLFF. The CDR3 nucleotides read TGTGCCAGCAGCTTGACGGGGGGCGAGAATGAAAAACTGTTTTTT.